Listed below are T cell receptor beta chains from one sample, sequenced in a study of shared clonotypes between healthy human individuals. TCRdb's table, derived via immunoSEQ multiplex PCR, lists solely in-frame clones and lacks some. The sample records approximately 2.4 million clones, 90% to 96% being singletons. The sequenced material came from naive CD4+ T cells sorted from blood. Receptor source: a man between 18 and 35 years old in good health. CDR3s include the opening cysteine and the closing phenylalanine or tryptophan. Each record gives: J gene, clone size, D gene, V gene, CDR3 DNA, CDR3 protein. The D gene is left open where the match is weak. Only some rows state a clone size, as once, few, many or a class for expanded clones.

J: TRBJ2-3; size: NA; D: TRBD2; V: TRBV5-1; DNA: TGCGCCAGCAGCTTGGACGGCGGGAGGGTCACAGATACGCAGTATTTT; CDR3: CASSLDGGRVTDTQYF
J: TRBJ1-1; size: NA; D: NA; V: TRBV7-2; DNA: TGTGCCAGCAGGTCGGGGAGTGAAGCTTTCTTT; CDR3: CASRSGSEAFF
J: TRBJ2-7; size: NA; D: TRBD2; V: TRBV18; DNA: TGTGCCAGCTCACCACCGGTGGGTAGCGGGGGGTCCACCCTCTACGAGCAGTACTTC; CDR3: CASSPPVGSGGSTLYEQYF
J: TRBJ1-2; size: NA; D: NA; V: TRBV9; DNA: TGTGCCAGCAGCGGCAACAGGAGCCCTAACTATGGCTACACCTTC; CDR3: CASSGNRSPNYGYTF
J: TRBJ1-3; size: NA; D: NA; V: TRBV4-1; DNA: TGCGCCAGCAGCCACCCCCCCGCGACCTCTGGAAACACCATATATTTT; CDR3: CASSHPPATSGNTIYF
J: TRBJ2-7; size: NA; D: TRBD1; V: TRBV5-4; DNA: TGTGCCAGCAGCTTGGGCGGGACAGGATCGTACGAGCAGTACTTC; CDR3: CASSLGGTGSYEQYF
J: TRBJ2-3; size: NA; D: NA; V: TRBV7-9; DNA: TGTGCCAGCAGCTTAAACGCAGGGATGATGATGGATACGCAGTATTTT; CDR3: CASSLNAGMMMDTQYF
J: TRBJ2-7; size: NA; D: NA; V: TRBV20-1; DNA: TGCAGTGCTACCCCGGACAGAGAGCAGTACTTC; CDR3: CSATPDREQYF
J: TRBJ1-2; size: NA; D: NA; V: TRBV30; DNA: TGTGCCTGGACCAGCACAGGGCTAGGTGGCTACACCTTC; CDR3: CAWTSTGLGGYTF
J: TRBJ2-2; size: NA; D: NA; V: TRBV7-9; DNA: TGTGCCAGCAGCTTGATGAGAGTGCGGAACACCGGGGAGCTGTTTTTT; CDR3: CASSLMRVRNTGELFF
J: TRBJ2-1; size: once; D: TRBD2; V: TRBV6-6; DNA: TGTGCCAGCAGTTCACTAGCGGGAGTTTACAATGAGCAGTTCTTC; CDR3: CASSSLAGVYNEQFF
J: TRBJ1-2; size: NA; D: TRBD1; V: TRBV30; DNA: TGTGCCTGGAGAGCGACAGGGGGAGGCTATGGCTACACCTTC; CDR3: CAWRATGGGYGYTF
J: TRBJ1-1; size: NA; D: TRBD1; V: TRBV6-6; DNA: TGTGCCAGCAGCCCGGACAGGGTTATCGCTGAAGCTTTCTTT; CDR3: CASSPDRVIAEAFF
J: TRBJ2-3; size: NA; D: TRBD2; V: TRBV5-1; DNA: TGCGCCAGCAGCTTACTAGCGGGGGCGTCAGATACGCAGTATTTT; CDR3: CASSLLAGASDTQYF
J: TRBJ1-2; size: NA; D: NA; V: TRBV7-2; DNA: TGTGCCAGCAGCCCCGTGGGAAGTTTGGGGCCGGGGACTGGCTACACCTTC; CDR3: CASSPVGSLGPGTGYTF
J: TRBJ2-5; size: NA; D: NA; V: TRBV5-4; DNA: TGTGCCAGCAGCTCTGTGGATGCAGAGACCCAGTACTTC; CDR3: CASSSVDAETQYF
J: TRBJ1-2; size: NA; D: NA; V: TRBV5-1; DNA: TGCGCCAGCAGCTTGGAGGCAGGGTTTAACTATGGCTACACCTTC; CDR3: CASSLEAGFNYGYTF
J: TRBJ1-3; size: NA; D: NA; V: TRBV4-2; DNA: TGTGCCAGCAGCCCGATGAGTGACGGGAGCTCTGGAAACACCATATATTTT; CDR3: CASSPMSDGSSGNTIYF
J: TRBJ1-6; size: NA; D: NA; V: TRBV6-5; DNA: TGTGCCAGCAGTTACGGCGGGGGGCAGAATTCACCCCTCCACTTT; CDR3: CASSYGGGQNSPLHF
J: TRBJ1-1; size: NA; D: NA; V: TRBV29-1; DNA: TGCAGCGTTGCAGGGCTGATGAACACTGAAGCTTTCTTT; CDR3: CSVAGLMNTEAFF
J: TRBJ1-3; size: NA; D: TRBD1; V: TRBV7-8; DNA: TGTGCCAGCAGCTTCCCAGGGGGGAACACCATATATTTT; CDR3: CASSFPGGNTIYF
J: TRBJ1-4; size: NA; D: NA; V: TRBV6-1; DNA: TGTGCCAGCAGAGGAGATTCTAATGAAAAACTGTTTTTT; CDR3: CASRGDSNEKLFF
J: TRBJ2-3; size: NA; D: NA; V: TRBV7-2; DNA: TGTGCCAGCAGACAGCGACAGCCCACAGATACGCAGTATTTT; CDR3: CASRQRQPTDTQYF
J: TRBJ2-7; size: NA; D: TRBD2; V: TRBV28; DNA: TGTGCCAGCAGTTTAGAGGGGAGGGCGTACTTC; CDR3: CASSLEGRAYF
J: TRBJ2-3; size: NA; D: TRBD2; V: TRBV10-1; DNA: TGCGCCAGCAGTGAGCCTGGACTAGCGGGAGGCACAGATACGCAGTATTTT; CDR3: CASSEPGLAGGTDTQYF
J: TRBJ2-7; size: NA; D: NA; V: TRBV29-1; DNA: TGCAGCGTGTCCCAAGGGCGGAATGTCGAGCAGTACTTC; CDR3: CSVSQGRNVEQYF
J: TRBJ1-6; size: once; D: TRBD1; V: TRBV19; DNA: TGTGCCAGTAGTATTGAAATCGCGACAGGGGGTTTACTACGATTCTATAATTCACCCCTCCACTTT; CDR3: CASSIEIATGGLLRFYNSPLHF
J: TRBJ1-6; size: NA; D: NA; V: TRBV4-1; DNA: TGCGCCAGCAGCCACGGTCCCAGGGAAGGGGATAATTCACCCCTCCACTTT; CDR3: CASSHGPREGDNSPLHF
J: TRBJ1-4; size: NA; D: NA; V: TRBV4-1; DNA: TGCGCCAGCAGCCAAGATGAATTCACAGGGTATGAAAAACTGTTTTTT; CDR3: CASSQDEFTGYEKLFF
J: TRBJ2-2; size: NA; D: TRBD2; V: TRBV7-8; DNA: TGTGCCAGCAGACGTACTTGGACTAGCCAAAACACCGGGGAGCTGTTTTTT; CDR3: CASRRTWTSQNTGELFF
J: TRBJ1-3; size: NA; D: NA; V: TRBV30; DNA: TGTGCCTGGTGGACACCCGGAAACACCATATATTTT; CDR3: CAWWTPGNTIYF
J: TRBJ2-5; size: NA; D: NA; V: TRBV19; DNA: TGTGCCAGTAGTATCGGGGACGGTCAAGAGACCCAGTACTTC; CDR3: CASSIGDGQETQYF
J: TRBJ2-1; size: NA; D: TRBD2; V: TRBV30; DNA: TGTGCCGCGACACTAGCGGGAGTTTTAAATGAGCAGTTCTTC; CDR3: CAATLAGVLNEQFF
J: TRBJ1-5; size: NA; D: NA; V: TRBV18; DNA: TGTGCCAGCTCACCTGGGTTGGATCAGCCCCAGCATTTT; CDR3: CASSPGLDQPQHF
J: TRBJ2-5; size: NA; D: NA; V: TRBV9; DNA: TGTGCCAGCGGCCGACGGGACCAAGAGACCCAGTACTTC; CDR3: CASGRRDQETQYF
J: TRBJ1-6; size: NA; D: NA; V: TRBV27; DNA: TGTGCCAGCGGTAAATTCGGGGAAAATTCACCCCTCCACTTT; CDR3: CASGKFGENSPLHF
J: TRBJ2-7; size: NA; D: TRBD1; V: TRBV29-1; DNA: TGCAGCGCCCTAAGCCACAGGGGACCCTACGAGCAGTACTTC; CDR3: CSALSHRGPYEQYF
J: TRBJ2-3; size: once; D: NA; V: TRBV11-2; DNA: TGTGCCAGCAGCTTAGAGTCTTCCAGGGAAGATACGCAGTATTTT; CDR3: CASSLESSREDTQYF
J: TRBJ1-5; size: NA; D: NA; V: TRBV6-5; DNA: TGTGCCAGCAGTTACAGGGCTGATCAGCCCCAGCATTTT; CDR3: CASSYRADQPQHF
J: TRBJ2-7; size: NA; D: TRBD2; V: TRBV2; DNA: TGTGCCAGCAAGCGCCGGCTAGCGGGGACCTACGAGCAGTACTTC; CDR3: CASKRRLAGTYEQYF